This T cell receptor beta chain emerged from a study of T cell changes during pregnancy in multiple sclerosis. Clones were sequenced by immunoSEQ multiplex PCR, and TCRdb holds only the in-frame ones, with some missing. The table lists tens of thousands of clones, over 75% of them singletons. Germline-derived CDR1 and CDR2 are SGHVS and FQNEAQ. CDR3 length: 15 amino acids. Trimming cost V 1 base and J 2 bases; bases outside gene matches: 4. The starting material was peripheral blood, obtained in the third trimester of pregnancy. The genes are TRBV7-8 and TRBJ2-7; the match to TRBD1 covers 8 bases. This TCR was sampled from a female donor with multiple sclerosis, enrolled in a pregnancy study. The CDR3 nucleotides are TGTGCCAGCAGCTTAGGTCAGGGGGCTGCCTACGAGCAGTACTTC. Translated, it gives CASSLGQGAAYEQYF.